Listed below are T cell receptor beta chains from one sample, sequenced in a study of CD8 T cells in Susac syndrome. TCRdb fed the immunoSEQ multiplex PCR reads into MiXCR, producing one record per CDR3 protein. Of approximately 190,000 distinct CDR3 sequences listed, under 97% are singletons. Sequenced material: CD4+ T cells from PBMCs. Source of these receptors: a human donor with Susac syndrome. The CDR3 runs from the conserved cysteine through the conserved F or W. The D gene is left open where the match is weak. Clone size is given for some rows only: seen once, a few or many times, or a class if the clone is expanded.

d_gene | j_gene | abundance | v_gene | CDR3nt | CDR3aa
NA | TRBJ1-2 | NA | TRBV27 | TGTGCCAGCAGTTTATCGGGGGCCTATGGCTACACCTTC | CASSLSGAYGYTF
TRBD1 | TRBJ1-5 | NA | TRBV15 | TGTGCCACCAGCAGAGCCGGGACAGCTGACCGCCAGCCCCAGCATTTT | CATSRAGTADRQPQHF
TRBD1 | TRBJ1-2 | once | TRBV4-3 | TGCGCCAGCAGCCAGGGAACAGGGGTGAGCTATGGCTACACCTTC | CASSQGTGVSYGYTF
TRBD1 | TRBJ1-2 | NA | TRBV7-8 | TGTGCCAGCAGCCCAGACGACAGGGGGCTCTATGGCTACACCTTC | CASSPDDRGLYGYTF
NA | TRBJ2-5 | NA | TRBV4-1 | TGCGCCAGCAGCCAAGATCCAGGGGTGATAGAGACCCAGTACTTC | CASSQDPGVIETQYF
NA | TRBJ2-5 | NA | TRBV9 | TGTGCCAGCAGCCCAAGGGGGTGGGCGGGGGAGACCCAGTACTTC | CASSPRGWAGETQYF
NA | TRBJ2-1 | once | TRBV15 | TGTGCCACCAGCAGGACCAGTATCGAGCAGTTCTTC | CATSRTSIEQFF
NA | TRBJ2-7 | NA | TRBV20-1 | TGCAGTGCTAGAGCCCAGAGGGGGTTCTACGAGCAGTACTTC | CSARAQRGFYEQYF
NA | TRBJ1-2 | NA | TRBV30 | TGTGCCTGGAGTCAGCCCGCGGGCGGCTACACCTTC | CAWSQPAGGYTF
TRBD2 | TRBJ2-3 | once | TRBV20-1 | TGCAGTGCAACCGGGACTAGCGGAACCACAGATACGCAGTATTTT | CSATGTSGTTDTQYF
NA | TRBJ2-1 | NA | TRBV7-3 | TGTGCCAGCAGCTTAGGGGGACCCCTCAATGAGCAGTTCTTC | CASSLGGPLNEQFF
NA | TRBJ2-4 | NA | TRBV7-2 | TGTGCCAGCAGCACACAGGAAACTGGGGGGAGGAGAAACATTCAGTACTTC | CASSTQETGGRRNIQYF
NA | TRBJ1-2 | NA | TRBV2 | TGTGCCAGCACAAGGGACGGAACCACACTCTATGGCTACACCTTC | CASTRDGTTLYGYTF
NA | TRBJ1-6 | NA | TRBV14 | TGTGCCAGCAGCCAAAACAGACAAAGTAATTCACCCCTCCACTTT | CASSQNRQSNSPLHF
NA | TRBJ1-1 | once | TRBV7-2 | TGTGCCAGCAACCTCGGGGGAGGGACTGAAGCTTTCTTT | CASNLGGGTEAFF
TRBD1 | TRBJ2-3 | NA | TRBV29-1 | TGCAGCGTTGAAGAATGGGGACAGCGTACAGATACGCAGTATTTT | CSVEEWGQRTDTQYF